This TCR beta chain emerged from a study of HIV-infected patients and healthy controls. This clonotype qualifies as medium-sized. No cell fractionation was done, so the repertoire covers all unsorted peripheral blood T cells. Alpha and beta constant-region primers primed reverse transcription of about 500 ng RNA. Separate chain-specific third strand synthesis with multiplexing indices produced the alpha and beta libraries. TCRdb analysed the 5' RACE reads with MiXCR anew, one entry per CDR3 protein. The table has more than 5,500 distinct CDR3 sequences, roughly 10% seen once. Losses at the gene ends were 2 bases for V and 0 bases for J; bases not matched to a gene: 21. Germline V gene lookup returns CDR1 SGHDT and CDR2 YYEEEE. The CDR3 extends over 21 amino acids.

The chain carries TRBV5-6 and TRBJ1-1; 8 nucleotides align to TRBD1. The sample here was blood, taken before antiretroviral therapy. The TCR originated in an adult with HIV infection. As DNA, the CDR3 is TGTGCCAGCAGCTTAAAGCAGGGGGCGTCCGGCTTACTTACGGTGAACACTGAAGCTTTCTTT. It codes for CASSLKQGASGLLTVNTEAFF.